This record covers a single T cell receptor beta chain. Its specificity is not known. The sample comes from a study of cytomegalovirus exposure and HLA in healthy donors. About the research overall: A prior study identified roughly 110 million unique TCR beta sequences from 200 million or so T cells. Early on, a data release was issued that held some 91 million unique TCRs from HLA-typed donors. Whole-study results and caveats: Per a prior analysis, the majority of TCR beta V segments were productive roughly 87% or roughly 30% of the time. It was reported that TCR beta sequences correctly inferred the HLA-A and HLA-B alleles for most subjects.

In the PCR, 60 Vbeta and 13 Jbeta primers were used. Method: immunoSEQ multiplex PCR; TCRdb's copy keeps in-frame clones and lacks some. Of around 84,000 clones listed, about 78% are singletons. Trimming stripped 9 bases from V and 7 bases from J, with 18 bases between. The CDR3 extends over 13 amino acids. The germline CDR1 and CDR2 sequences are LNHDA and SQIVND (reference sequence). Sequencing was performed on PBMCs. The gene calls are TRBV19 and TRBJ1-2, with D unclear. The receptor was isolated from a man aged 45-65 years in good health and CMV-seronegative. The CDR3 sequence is CASRRQESIGYTF. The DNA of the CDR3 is TGTGCCAGCCGACGACAAGAATCCATTGGCTACACCTTC.